This note documents a single T cell receptor beta chain sequence. The antigen is not known. The length of the CDR3 is 15 residues. Looked up from germline, CDR1 is SEHNR and CDR2 is FQNEAQ (reference sequence). V was cut by 1 base and J by 8 bases, with 14 bases left in between. One entry per CDR3 protein, called by TCRdb with MiXCR from the reads. The sample carries some 120,000 distinct CDR3 sequences, over 9.5% recorded once. These data belong to a study of T cell repertoires in cytomegalovirus infection. At the level of the study: Both CMV infection and a matching HLA type were indicated by public TCR beta signatures.

General study points: HLA-C-restricted TCR beta clonotypes specific for CMV led the ex vivo response.

V gene TRBV7-9 combines with J gene TRBJ1-4; tentative D call: TRBD1 (5 bases). The sequence was obtained from a human donor in good health (CMV status not recorded). Some clones in this sample may be carry-over from other donors' samples. Sequencing used PBMCs, sequenced either directly or after in vitro stimulation (not recorded which). The CDR3 reads CASSLGDLGREKLFF. CDR3 nucleotide sequence: TGTGCCAGCAGCTTAGGGGACCTCGGACGGGAAAAACTGTTTTTT.